Listed below are T cell receptor beta chains from one sample, sequenced in a study of T cell responses to AZD1222 COVID-19 vaccine. Generated by immunoSEQ multiplex PCR, the TCRdb table keeps only in-frame clones and is missing some. The sample has roughly 120,000 clones; about 91% are singletons. The input for sequencing was peripheral blood, taken on day 0 of AZD1222 vaccination. The receptor source for this set is an adult in good health. CDR3s include the opening cysteine and the closing phenylalanine or tryptophan. The order of the fields is clone size, V gene, D gene, J gene, CDR3 DNA, CDR3 protein. The D gene is left open where the match is weak. Clone size is not always given. Where it is, it says once, few, many or a class for expanded clones.

NA	TRBV4-1	NA	TRBJ1-1	TGCGCCAGCAGCCAAGATCAGCTAGGGGGCACTGAAGCTTTCTTT	CASSQDQLGGTEAFF
NA	TRBV5-1	NA	TRBJ1-1	TGCGCCAGCAGCCGTGCGGGACGGTTGAACACTGAAGCTTTCTTT	CASSRAGRLNTEAFF
NA	TRBV5-4	NA	TRBJ2-5	TGTGCCAGCAGCTTGATGGCAGGGGAAGTTGAGACCCAGTACTTC	CASSLMAGEVETQYF
once	TRBV2	TRBD1	TRBJ2-7	TGTGCCAGCAGTGCCCGACAGGGGGCCTACGAGCAGTACTTC	CASSARQGAYEQYF
NA	TRBV25-1	TRBD1	TRBJ2-3	TGTGCCAGCAGTGAGGCAGGGGGCAAGGATACGCAGTATTTT	CASSEAGGKDTQYF
NA	TRBV9	TRBD1	TRBJ1-4	TGTGCCAGCAGCGTTAGGGGGAACAGGGGTGAAAAACTGTTTTTT	CASSVRGNRGEKLFF
NA	TRBV19	TRBD1	TRBJ2-7	TGTGCCAGTAGTAAAATAGGGGGGACAGGAGTCTACGAGCAGTACTTC	CASSKIGGTGVYEQYF
NA	TRBV7-2	NA	TRBJ1-2	TGTGCCAGCAGCTTCGACAGCTATGGCTACACCTTC	CASSFDSYGYTF
NA	TRBV5-1	NA	TRBJ2-1	TGCGCCAGCAGCTTGGGGGGATACTCCTACAATGAGCAGTTCTTC	CASSLGGYSYNEQFF
NA	TRBV7-9	NA	TRBJ1-1	TGTGCCAGCAGCTTCCCTCATAACACTGAAGCTTTCTTT	CASSFPHNTEAFF
NA	TRBV29-1	NA	TRBJ2-5	TGCAGCGCCTTTCGGACAGCCTCTCGCCAAGAGACCCAGTACTTC	CSAFRTASRQETQYF
NA	TRBV6-5	NA	TRBJ2-6	TGTGCCAGCAGTCGACAGTTTTCTGGGGCCAACGTCCTGACTTTC	CASSRQFSGANVLTF
NA	TRBV18	NA	TRBJ1-2	TGTGCCAGCTCACCACCGGGGCGCGGTGGCTACACCTTC	CASSPPGRGGYTF
NA	TRBV5-5	NA	TRBJ1-5	TGTGCCAGCAGCTTACTCCAGGGCGATCAGCCCCAGCATTTT	CASSLLQGDQPQHF
NA	TRBV7-9	TRBD1	TRBJ1-1	TGTGCCAGCAGACCTCTAGGACAGGGGATTCTCGCTGAAGCTTTCTTT	CASRPLGQGILAEAFF
NA	TRBV19	NA	TRBJ1-6	TGTGCCAGTAGTATATTCGGGACAAGCTCCTATAATTCACCCCTCCACTTT	CASSIFGTSSYNSPLHF
NA	TRBV5-1	TRBD2	TRBJ2-1	TGCGCCAGCAGCTTACAGACCGGGACTAGCGGGGATGAGCAGTTCTTC	CASSLQTGTSGDEQFF
NA	TRBV27	TRBD1	TRBJ1-4	TGTGCCAGCTCCGGGACAGGGCGAGAAAAACTGTTTTTT	CASSGTGREKLFF
once	TRBV9	NA	TRBJ1-3	TGTGCCAGCAGCGTGGAACCACAGGGAAGTTCTGGAAACACCATATATTTT	CASSVEPQGSSGNTIYF
NA	TRBV6-5	NA	TRBJ1-1	TGTGCCAGCAGTTACTCAGCCGCCCGGACTGAAGCTTTCTTT	CASSYSAARTEAFF
NA	TRBV6-5	TRBD1	TRBJ1-1	TGTGCCAGCAGTTACTCGACAGGGGGCACTGAAGCTTTCTTT	CASSYSTGGTEAFF
NA	TRBV9	NA	TRBJ2-7	TGTGCCAGCAGCGCCGGGGACGGATCCTACGAGCAGTACTTC	CASSAGDGSYEQYF
NA	TRBV4-2	NA	TRBJ1-4	TGTGCCAGCAGCCAAGAGGGACTACCAAGGGAAAAACTGTTTTTT	CASSQEGLPREKLFF
NA	TRBV10-3	NA	TRBJ1-1	TGTGCCATCAGTGAAGGACAGTCTAACACTGAAGCTTTCTTT	CAISEGQSNTEAFF
few	TRBV12-3/TRBV12-4	NA	TRBJ1-3	TGTGCCAGCAGTAGAAACACCATATATTTT	CASSRNTIYF
NA	TRBV5-6	NA	TRBJ2-5	TGTGCCAGCAGCTTGGAACAAGAGACCCAGTACTTC	CASSLEQETQYF
NA	TRBV5-1	TRBD1	TRBJ1-2	TGCGCCAGCAGCTTATCAGGGGGATATGGCTACACCTTC	CASSLSGGYGYTF
NA	TRBV14	TRBD1	TRBJ1-6	TGTGCCAGCAGCCACCGAAGAAAGACCGGGCTGGGACAGCCGAGTTCACCCCTCCACTTT	CASSHRRKTGLGQPSSPLHF
NA	TRBV14	NA	TRBJ2-2	TGTGCCAGCAGCCAACGCAGCCTACTTTCCACCGGGGAGCTGTTTTTT	CASSQRSLLSTGELFF
few	TRBV6-2/TRBV6-3	TRBD1	TRBJ2-5	TGTGCCAGCAGTCGAAACCGGGACAGAATAGAGACCCAGTACTTC	CASSRNRDRIETQYF
NA	TRBV19	NA	TRBJ1-5	TGTGCCAGTAATCTTCGTAACAATCAGCCCCAGCATTTT	CASNLRNNQPQHF
once	TRBV25-1	NA	TRBJ2-2	TGTGCCAGCAGTGAATCATCCAGGGGTGGCACCGGGGAGCTGTTTTTT	CASSESSRGGTGELFF
NA	TRBV4-2	NA	TRBJ2-6	TGTGCCAGCAGCCAAGCAAACTCAGGGAACTCTGGGGCCAACGTCCTGACTTTC	CASSQANSGNSGANVLTF
once	TRBV28	NA	TRBJ1-5	TGTGCCAGCAGTTTAGGCAATCAGCCCCAGCATTTT	CASSLGNQPQHF
NA	TRBV5-1	NA	TRBJ2-2	TGCGCCAGCAGCTTGGTGGCTATAGAGGGGAACACCGGGGAGCTGTTTTTT	CASSLVAIEGNTGELFF
NA	TRBV10-1	TRBD1	TRBJ1-2	TGCGCCAGCAGTGACGACAGGGCCTATGGCTACACCTTC	CASSDDRAYGYTF
NA	TRBV25-1	NA	TRBJ2-7	TGTGCCAGCATGGACCCGAGCTCCTACGAGCAGTACTTC	CASMDPSSYEQYF
NA	TRBV7-6	NA	TRBJ2-1	TGTGCCAGCAGCTTGGGGCAGTTAAAGTTCTTC	CASSLGQLKFF
NA	TRBV4-3	NA	TRBJ2-1	TGCGCCAGCAGCCAAGATCTCCGGGACCAGCAGTTCTTC	CASSQDLRDQQFF
NA	TRBV5-1	TRBD1	TRBJ1-4	TGCGCCAGCAGCTTGGCCGGGACAGGGGGTAATGAAAAACTGTTTTTT	CASSLAGTGGNEKLFF